One sample yielded the 26 T cell receptor beta chains listed below, sequenced in a study of blood T cell repertoires in COVID-19. Profiling relied on immunoSEQ multiplex PCR, and the TCRdb table lists in-frame clones only, not all of them. Among approximately 350,000 clones listed, more than 80% were seen once. The material sequenced was peripheral blood. Receptor source: a woman aged 25 to 39 with COVID-19, enrolled during active disease.

J is TRBJ1-3 and V is TRBV3-1 (or the pseudogene TRBV3-2), with TRBD1 as a possible D gene (6 bases). This CDR3 comprises 13 residues. V was shortened by 4 bases and J by 4 bases, with 8 bases between the two germline ends. The germline V gene encodes CDR1 LGHDT and CDR2 YNNKEL (reference sequence). CDR3 nucleotide sequence: TGTGCCAGCAGCCTTGGGACAGGAAACACCATATATTTT. Protein: CASSLGTGNTIYF.

This clone was observed a few times. The chain joins TRBV7-2 to TRBJ1-4, with 7 bases identical to TRBD1. This CDR3 is 15 amino acids long. The germline gives CDR1 SGHTA, CDR2 FQGNSA. V gave up 4 bases and J gave up 9 bases; unmatched junction bases: 11. DNA for the CDR3: TGTGCCAGCAGCTCCCCGGCAGGGGGAGTTCAAAAACTGTTTTTT. Encoded protein: CASSSPAGGVQKLFF. Full variable domain (remainder filled in from reference TRBV7-2 and TRBJ1-4): GAGVSQSPSNKVTEKGKDVELRCDPISGHTALYWYRQSLGQGLEFLIYFQGNSAPDKSGLPSDRFSAERTGGSVSTLTIQRTQQEDSAVYLCASSSPAGGVQKLFFGSGTQLSVL.

The chain joins TRBV7-8 to TRBJ1-3, with TRBD1 matching over 8 bases. V shed 5 bases, J shed 2 bases, and the junction held 8 bases outside the gene matches. There are 16 residues in the CDR3. The germline V gene encodes CDR1 SGHVS and CDR2 FQNEAQ. The CDR3, as DNA: TGTGCCAGCAGCCACCGACAGGGGACAACTGGAAACACCATATATTTT. It yields the protein CASSHRQGTTGNTIYF.

The chain couples TRBV4-1 to TRBJ1-2; D gene uncertain. V dropped 0 bases and J dropped 7 bases, with 12 bases sitting between them. The CDR3 is 14 residues long. Germline V gene lookup returns CDR1 MGHRA and CDR2 YSYEKL. In DNA form, the CDR3 reads TGCGCCAGCAGCCAAGATGTGGGCCCCCGTGGCTACACCTTC. Protein product: CASSQDVGPRGYTF.

This rearrangement joins TRBV6-2 or TRBV6-3 to TRBJ2-1; 14 bases match TRBD2. The CDR3 is 17 amino acids. Germline CDR1 MNHEY, CDR2 SVGEGT. The ends lost 5 bases at V and 4 bases at J; junction bases unmatched: 7. CDR3 DNA sequence: TGTGCCAGCAGTACAAGGACTAGCGGGGGGTGGTACAATGAGCAGTTCTTC. Protein: CASSTRTSGGWYNEQFF.

The chain joins TRBV7-8 to TRBJ2-4; 7 bases line up with TRBD2. With 4 bases clipped from V and 7 bases from J, the junction kept 7 bases outside the gene matches. This CDR3 contains 14 residues. Per the germline V gene, CDR1 is SGHVS and CDR2 is FQNEAQ. CDR3 region: CASSSAGGKNIQYF. For the CDR3, the DNA is TGTGCCAGCAGCTCCGCCGGGGGGAAGAACATTCAGTACTTC.

This clone showed up just a few times. This chain links TRBV7-9 with TRBJ2-2; D is undetermined. The CDR3 length is 14 residues. Deletions cut 7 bases from V and 1 base from J, with 10 bases between. The germline gives CDR1 SEHNR, CDR2 FQNEAQ (reference sequence). Here the CDR3 DNA reads TGTGCCAGCACTCGGGTGCGGAACACCGGGGAGCTGTTTTTT. It translates to CASTRVRNTGELFF.

This chain connects TRBV3-1 (or the pseudogene TRBV3-2) to TRBJ2-7, with 7 bases lining up with TRBD1. Germline CDR1 LGHDT, CDR2 YNNKEL (reference sequence). V was clipped by 4 bases and J by 0 bases; unmatched bases: 6. This CDR3 has 15 residues. The CDR3 coding sequence is TGTGCCAGCAGCCCCCGACAGGGCCTCTCCTACGAGCAGTACTTC. It encodes CASSPRQGLSYEQYF.

The chain links TRBV10-3 to TRBJ2-3; 8 bases align to TRBD1. Germline CDR1 and CDR2: ENHRY and SYGVKD. With V trimmed by 0 bases and J by 5 bases, 7 bases remained unmatched. CDR3 length: 16 amino acids. The CDR3 DNA sequence: TGTGCCATCAGTGAGTCCACAGGGGGTACGATAGATACGCAGTATTTT. It yields the protein CAISESTGGTIDTQYF.

The chain employs TRBV4-3 and TRBJ2-3, with TRBD2 as a possible D gene (6 bases). This CDR3 region has 16 residues. Germline V CDR1 and CDR2: LGHNA, YSLEER. V was shortened by 4 bases and J by 0 bases, with 14 bases between the two germline ends. The CDR3 protein is CASSPTGSASTDTQYF. CDR3 DNA: TGCGCCAGCAGCCCGACCGGGAGCGCTAGCACAGATACGCAGTATTTT.

This chain links TRBV6-2 or TRBV6-3 with TRBJ1-1; possibly TRBD1 for D (5 bases). In germline, CDR1 is MNHEY, CDR2 SVGEGT. CDR3 size: 14 residues. V shed 5 bases and J shed 1 base, with 11 bases lying between them. CDR3 region: CASSQGIRNTEAFF. The CDR3 nucleotides are TGTGCCAGCAGTCAGGGTATTCGGAACACTGAAGCTTTCTTT.

The rearrangement uses TRBV20-1 and TRBJ2-4; TRBD2 might be the D (6 bases). The CDR3 totals 17 residues. CDR1 DFQATT and CDR2 SNEGSKA come from the germline V gene (reference sequence). V was pared by 3 bases and J by 0 bases, with 18 bases between. The chain's CDR3 is CSASAAEGPLAKNIQYF. The CDR3 DNA sequence: TGCAGTGCTAGTGCAGCGGAGGGACCCTTAGCCAAAAACATTCAGTACTTC.

V gene TRBV4-2 combines with J gene TRBJ1-2, with D possibly matching TRBD1 (6 bases). The CDR3 contains 15 residues. CDR1 LGHNA and CDR2 YNFKEQ come from the germline V gene. Trimming pared 2 bases from V and 6 bases from J, leaving 16 bases between. The CDR3 coding sequence is TGTGCCAGCAGCCAAATACAGGGAATAGGGCATGGCTACACCTTC. Amino acids: CASSQIQGIGHGYTF.

This clone was detected only once. The rearrangement uses TRBV28 and TRBJ2-3, with 9 bases that match TRBD1. There are 14 residues in the CDR3. The V and J ends lost 7 bases and 3 bases, in that order; junction bases with no gene match: 5. Germline V gene lookup returns CDR1 MDHEN and CDR2 SYDVKM. The CDR3 protein is CASTDGTGTDTQYF. CDR3 DNA sequence: TGTGCCAGCACCGATGGGACAGGGACAGATACGCAGTATTTT.

This rearrangement joins TRBV5-4 to TRBJ2-3; TRBD2 aligns across 9 bases. CDR3 length equals 15 residues. Germline CDR1 is SGHNT and CDR2 is YYREEE (reference sequence). The trim removed 4 bases at V and 2 bases at J, leaving 5 bases unmatched. The CDR3 DNA reads as TGTGCCAGCAGCCCGCGGGGGGGGATCACAGATACGCAGTATTTT. Encoded protein: CASSPRGGITDTQYF.

CDR3 nucleotides: TGCAGCGTTGAAGAAGGCAGGGAGCAGTTCTTC. It is translated as CSVEEGREQFF. The rearrangement uses TRBV29-1 and TRBJ2-1; D call uncertain. V lost 0 bases, J lost 10 bases, and 7 bases lay in between. The CDR3 length is 11 residues. Per the germline V gene, CDR1 is SQVTM and CDR2 is ANQGSEA.

The V gene is TRBV7-9, the J gene TRBJ2-5; 9 positions agree with TRBD2. This CDR3 is built from 16 residues. V shed 5 bases, J shed 4 bases, and the junction held 11 bases outside the gene matches. Germline CDR1 is SEHNR and CDR2 is FQNEAQ (reference sequence). CDR3 protein: CASSPWARGGGETQYF. The CDR3 DNA sequence: TGTGCCAGCAGCCCGTGGGCGCGGGGGGGTGGAGAGACCCAGTACTTC.

This chain joins TRBV10-2 and TRBJ1-2; 12 nucleotides agree with TRBD1. J was trimmed by 8 bases and V by 7 bases; bases with no gene match: 11. The CDR3 runs to 15 residues. Germline lookup yields CDR1 WSHSY and CDR2 SAAADI. CDR3 bases: TGCGCCAGCAACGACCCGGGACAGGGGGCAAGGGGCTACACCTTC. Translating it yields CASNDPGQGARGYTF.

The rearrangement links TRBV5-5 to TRBJ2-2; 13 bases are a match to TRBD2. V gave up 4 bases and J gave up 3 bases; unmatched junction bases: 6. The CDR3 is 17 amino acids. Per the germline V gene, CDR1 is SGHKS and CDR2 is YYEKEE (reference sequence). CDR3 in amino acids: CASSQGLAGTYTGELFF. In nucleotides, the CDR3 is TGTGCCAGCAGCCAGGGACTAGCGGGGACCTACACCGGGGAGCTGTTTTTT.

The sample holds a few counts of this clone. The chain combines TRBV5-1 with TRBJ2-2; D unresolved. The CDR3 runs 16 residues. The germline CDR1 and CDR2 sequences are SGHRS and YFSETQ. The V and J ends lost 1 base and 4 bases respectively, with 14 bases between them. The CDR3 loop is CASSLNLVISTGELFF. CDR3 sequence (DNA): TGCGCCAGCAGCTTGAACCTGGTAATCAGCACCGGGGAGCTGTTTTTT.

V usage is TRBV24-1 and J usage is TRBJ2-3, with D unclear. CDR1 and CDR2 (germline): KGHDR, SFDVKD. The CDR3 spans 15 residues. The ends were cut back, 3 bases at V and 2 bases at J, with 11 bases in the middle. The CDR3 spells CATSDVETPTDTQYF. DNA of the CDR3: TGTGCCACCAGTGATGTGGAGACCCCCACAGATACGCAGTATTTT.

The rearrangement links TRBV11-2 to TRBJ2-7; TRBD1 matches at 7 bases. V was clipped by 4 bases and J by 3 bases; unmatched bases: 6. The germline gives CDR1 SGHAT, CDR2 FQNNGV. The CDR3 is 14 residues long. The CDR3 coding sequence is TGTGCCAGCAGCTCAGGGGGACAGTTCTACGAGCAGTACGTC. This sequence encodes CASSSGGQFYEQYV.

In its sample, this clone was seen once. This chain uses TRBV6-1 with TRBJ2-7; D is perhaps TRBD1 (6 bases). The CDR3 is made up of 14 amino acids. The germline CDR1 and CDR2 sequences are MNHNS and SASEGT. V was pared by 2 bases and J by 2 bases, with 10 bases between. The CDR3, as DNA: TGTGCCAGCAGTGAACAGGGGATGGCCTACGAGCAGTACTTC. It specifies CASSEQGMAYEQYF.

This clone was seen just once. The rearrangement links TRBV3-1 (or the pseudogene TRBV3-2) to TRBJ2-5, with 8 bases identical to TRBD1. The trim removed 1 base at V and 5 bases at J, leaving 9 bases unmatched. Germline V CDR1 and CDR2: LGHDT, YNNKEL (reference sequence). The CDR3 runs to 16 residues. The DNA for the CDR3 is TGTGCCAGCAGCCAAGGATTGGACAGGGTTTTGGAGACCCAGTACTTC. Its protein product is CASSQGLDRVLETQYF.

This chain uses TRBV7-2 with TRBJ2-7; D is uncertain. The V gene lost 4 bases and the J gene lost 3 bases, with 4 bases spanning the gap. Germline V gives CDR1 SGHTA, CDR2 FQGNSA. The CDR3 runs 11 residues. In nucleotides, the CDR3 is TGTGCCAGCAGCTCAAACTACGAGCAGTACTTC. This sequence encodes CASSSNYEQYF.

The J gene is TRBJ1-1, the V gene TRBV6-5; TRBD1 is a possible D gene (5 bases). The germline CDR1 and CDR2 sequences are MNHEY and SVGAGI. This CDR3 has 14 residues. V dropped 6 bases and J dropped 6 bases, with 17 bases sitting between them. The CDR3 loop reads CASRDAGTGAEAFF. The CDR3 DNA follows: TGTGCCAGCAGGGACGCAGGGACGGGGGCTGAAGCTTTCTTT.